This T cell receptor (beta chain) emerged from a study of blood T cells in healthy people across ages. Broader study findings: In older individuals, TCR beta diversity per million T cells was lower, falling roughly linearly with age.

Remarks on this clonotype: Its target is not known.

Approximately 9.2 milliliters was the volume of peripheral blood drawn from each donor. The CDR3 loop spans 15 amino acids. The germline V gene encodes CDR1 MNHEY and CDR2 SMNVEV (reference sequence). Then a second PCR, running roughly 6 to 12 cycles, was carried out with a sample-barcoded 5' primer and a J-beta primer mix. From the 5' RACE reads, TCRdb called clonotypes with MiXCR, one entry per CDR3 protein. The sample lists some 1.8 million distinct CDR3 sequences; about two fifths were seen once. The rearrangement uses TRBV27 and TRBJ2-3; 7 bases are a match to TRBD1. This TCR was sampled from a human donor in good health. The sequenced sample consisted of blood. The CDR3 protein is CASYRGREFLDTQYF. CDR3 coding DNA: TGTGCTTCGTACAGGGGTAGAGAATTTTTAGATACGCAGTATTTT.